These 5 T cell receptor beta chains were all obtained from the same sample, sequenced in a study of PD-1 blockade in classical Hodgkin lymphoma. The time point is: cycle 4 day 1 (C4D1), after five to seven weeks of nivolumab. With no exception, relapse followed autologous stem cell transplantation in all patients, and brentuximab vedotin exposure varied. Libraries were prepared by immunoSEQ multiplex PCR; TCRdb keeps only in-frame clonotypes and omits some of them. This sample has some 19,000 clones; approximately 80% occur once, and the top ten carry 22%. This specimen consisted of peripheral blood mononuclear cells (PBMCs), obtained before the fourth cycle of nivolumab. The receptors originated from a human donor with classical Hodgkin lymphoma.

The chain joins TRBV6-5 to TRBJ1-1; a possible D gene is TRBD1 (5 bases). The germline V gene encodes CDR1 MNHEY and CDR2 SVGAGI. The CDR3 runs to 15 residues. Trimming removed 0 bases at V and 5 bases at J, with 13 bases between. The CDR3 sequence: CASSYSRGVATEAFF. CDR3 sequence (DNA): TGTGCCAGCAGTTACTCTAGAGGGGTCGCTACTGAAGCTTTCTTT.

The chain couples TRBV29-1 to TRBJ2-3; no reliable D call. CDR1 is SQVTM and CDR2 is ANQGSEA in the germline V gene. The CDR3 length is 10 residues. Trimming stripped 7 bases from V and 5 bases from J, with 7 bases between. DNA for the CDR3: TGCAGCGCGACCAGAGATACGCAGTATTTT. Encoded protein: CSATRDTQYF.

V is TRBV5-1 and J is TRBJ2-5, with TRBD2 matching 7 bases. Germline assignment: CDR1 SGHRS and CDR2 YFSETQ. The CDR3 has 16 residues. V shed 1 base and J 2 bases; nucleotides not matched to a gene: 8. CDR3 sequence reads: CASSLYGGSTQETQYF. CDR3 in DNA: TGCGCCAGCAGCTTGTACGGGGGGTCTACTCAAGAGACCCAGTACTTC.

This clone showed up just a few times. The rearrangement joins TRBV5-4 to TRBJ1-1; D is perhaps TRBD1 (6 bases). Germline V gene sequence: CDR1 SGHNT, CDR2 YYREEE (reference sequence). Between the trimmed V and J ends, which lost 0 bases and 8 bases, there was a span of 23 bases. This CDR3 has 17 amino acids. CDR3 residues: CASSLETGLTGTQEAFF. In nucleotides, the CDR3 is TGTGCCAGCAGCTTGGAAACCGGCCTCACAGGGACTCAAGAAGCTTTCTTT.

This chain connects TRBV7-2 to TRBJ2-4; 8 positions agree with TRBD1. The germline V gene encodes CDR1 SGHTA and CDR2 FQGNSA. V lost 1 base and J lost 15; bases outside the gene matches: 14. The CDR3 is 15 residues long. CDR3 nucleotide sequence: TGTGCCAGCAGCTTAGTGGGAGGTCAGGGGGCGAGCCTGTACTTC. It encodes CASSLVGGQGASLYF.